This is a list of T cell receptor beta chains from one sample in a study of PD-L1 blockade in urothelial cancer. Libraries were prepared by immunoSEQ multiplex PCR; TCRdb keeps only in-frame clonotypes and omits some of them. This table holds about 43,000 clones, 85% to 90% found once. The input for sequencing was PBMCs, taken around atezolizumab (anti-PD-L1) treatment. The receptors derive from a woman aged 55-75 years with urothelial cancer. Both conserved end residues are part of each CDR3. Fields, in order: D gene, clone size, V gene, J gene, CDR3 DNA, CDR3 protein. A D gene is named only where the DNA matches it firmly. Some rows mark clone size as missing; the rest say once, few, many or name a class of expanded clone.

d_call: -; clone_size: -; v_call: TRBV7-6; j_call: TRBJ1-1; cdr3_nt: TGTGCCAGCAGCTCAGGGGTTTGGACTGAAGCTTTCTTT; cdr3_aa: CASSSGVWTEAFF
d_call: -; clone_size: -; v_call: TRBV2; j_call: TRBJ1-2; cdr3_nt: TGTGCCAGCAACCCGACAGGATTGTTGGGCTACACCTTC; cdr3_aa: CASNPTGLLGYTF
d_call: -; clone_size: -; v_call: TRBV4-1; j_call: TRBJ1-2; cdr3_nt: TGCGCCAGCAGCCAACAGGGATCCTATGGCTACACCTTC; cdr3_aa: CASSQQGSYGYTF
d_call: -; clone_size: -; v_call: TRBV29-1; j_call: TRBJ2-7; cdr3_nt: TGCAGCGTTGCCCCGGGTGGGGGGATGGAGCAGTACTTC; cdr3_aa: CSVAPGGGMEQYF
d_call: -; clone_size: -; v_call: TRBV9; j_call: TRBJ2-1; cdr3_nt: TGTGCCAGCAGCACCCAGAGGGACTTCGGCTACAATGAGCAGTTCTTC; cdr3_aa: CASSTQRDFGYNEQFF
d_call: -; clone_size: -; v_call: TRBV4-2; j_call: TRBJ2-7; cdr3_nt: TGTGCCAGCAGCCAAGAGTCGGAGGGGGCTTTAGGTTGGATGCAGTACTTC; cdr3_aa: CASSQESEGALGWMQYF
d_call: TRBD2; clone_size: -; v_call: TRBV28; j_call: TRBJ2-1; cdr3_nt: TGTGCCAGCTCGGGGCTAGCGGGAGATCGGGGGGGGTACAATGAGCAGTTCTTC; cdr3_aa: CASSGLAGDRGGYNEQFF
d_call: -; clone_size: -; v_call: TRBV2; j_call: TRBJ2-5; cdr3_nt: TGTGCCAGCAGTGAAGGACAGCAAGAGACCCAGTACTTC; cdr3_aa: CASSEGQQETQYF
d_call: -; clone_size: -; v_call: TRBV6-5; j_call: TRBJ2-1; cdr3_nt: TGTGCCAGCAGGAGACTGCAAAGCTCCTACAATGAGCAGTTCTTC; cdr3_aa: CASRRLQSSYNEQFF
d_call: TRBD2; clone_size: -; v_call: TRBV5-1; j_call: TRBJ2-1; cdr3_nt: TGCGCCAGCAGCTTCACCGGCGGGAGTTGGTCCTACAATGAGCAGTTCTTC; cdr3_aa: CASSFTGGSWSYNEQFF
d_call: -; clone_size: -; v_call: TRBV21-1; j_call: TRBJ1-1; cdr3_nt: TGTGCCAGCAAACGATACCAAAGAGACAGGCCCTCGAACACTGAAGCTTTCTTT; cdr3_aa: CASKRYQRDRPSNTEAFF
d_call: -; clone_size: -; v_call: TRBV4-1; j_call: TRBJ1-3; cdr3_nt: TGCGCCAGCAGCCAAGAGGGCACCTCCTCTGGAAACACCATATATTTT; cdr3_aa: CASSQEGTSSGNTIYF
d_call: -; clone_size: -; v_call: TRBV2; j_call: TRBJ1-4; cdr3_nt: TGTGCCAGCAGTTCCACCACAGGGAATAATGAAAAACTGTTTTTT; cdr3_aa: CASSSTTGNNEKLFF
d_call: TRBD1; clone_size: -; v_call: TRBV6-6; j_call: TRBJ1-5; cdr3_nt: TGTGCCAGCAGTTTTCAACAGGGGTCGGGTCAGCCCCAGCATTTT; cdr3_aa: CASSFQQGSGQPQHF
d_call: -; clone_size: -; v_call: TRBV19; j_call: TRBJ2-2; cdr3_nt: TGTGCCAGTAGTCGGGACTACACCGGGGAGCTGTTTTTT; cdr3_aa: CASSRDYTGELFF
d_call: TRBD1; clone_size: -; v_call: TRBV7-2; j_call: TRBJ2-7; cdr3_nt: TGTGCCAGCAGCTTAGCGGGACAGCTTTACGAGCAGTACTTC; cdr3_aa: CASSLAGQLYEQYF
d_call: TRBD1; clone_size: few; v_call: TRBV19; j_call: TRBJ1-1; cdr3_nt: TGTGCCAGTAGCCAGGACAGGCGGTACACTGAAGCTTTCTTT; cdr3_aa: CASSQDRRYTEAFF
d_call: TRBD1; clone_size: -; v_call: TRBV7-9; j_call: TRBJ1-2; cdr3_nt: TGTGCCAGCAGCCTACCGGGACAGGCGAACTATGGCTACACCTTC; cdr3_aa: CASSLPGQANYGYTF
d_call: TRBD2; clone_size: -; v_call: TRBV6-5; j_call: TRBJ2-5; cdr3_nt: TGTGCCAGCAGCGGACTAGCGGGGGGAGAAGAGACCCAGTACTTC; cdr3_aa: CASSGLAGGEETQYF
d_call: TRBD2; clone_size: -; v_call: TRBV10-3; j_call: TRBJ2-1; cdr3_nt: TGTGCCATCAGTACTAGCGGGAATCCTTACAATGAGCAGTTCTTC; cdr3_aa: CAISTSGNPYNEQFF
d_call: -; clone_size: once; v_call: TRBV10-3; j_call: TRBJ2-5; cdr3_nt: TGTGCCATCAGTGAGTCTTGGCTAGGAGAGACCCAGTACTTC; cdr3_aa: CAISESWLGETQYF
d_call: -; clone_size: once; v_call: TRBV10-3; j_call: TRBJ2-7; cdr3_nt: TGTGCCATCAGGACTAACAGGGATCCTCGCTACGAGCAGTACTTC; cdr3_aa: CAIRTNRDPRYEQYF
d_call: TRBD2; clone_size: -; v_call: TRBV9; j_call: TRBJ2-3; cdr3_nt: TGTGCCAGCAGCGTAGCGGCTAGCGGGGACACAGATACGCAGTATTTT; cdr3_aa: CASSVAASGDTDTQYF
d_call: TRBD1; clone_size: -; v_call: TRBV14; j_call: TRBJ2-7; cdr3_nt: TGTGCCAGCAGCGACCTCCGGACAGGGAGATTGTACGAGCAGTACTTC; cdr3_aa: CASSDLRTGRLYEQYF
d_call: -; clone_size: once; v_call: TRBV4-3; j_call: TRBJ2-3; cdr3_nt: TGCGCCAGCAGCCAGGAGGATAGCACAGATACGCAGTATTTT; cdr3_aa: CASSQEDSTDTQYF
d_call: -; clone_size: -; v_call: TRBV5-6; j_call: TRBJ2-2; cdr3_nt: TGTGCCAGCAGCCCCTGGGGTAGCGGAACCGGGGAGCTGTTTTTT; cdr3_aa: CASSPWGSGTGELFF
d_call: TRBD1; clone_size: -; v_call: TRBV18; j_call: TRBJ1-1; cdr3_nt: TGTGCCAGCTCACCACCGACAGGGGTTGAAGCTTTCTTT; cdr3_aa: CASSPPTGVEAFF
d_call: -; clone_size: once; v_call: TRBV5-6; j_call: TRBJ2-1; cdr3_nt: TGTGCCAGCAGCTCAGGGGTCTTTCTCTACAATGAGCAGTTCTTC; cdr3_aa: CASSSGVFLYNEQFF
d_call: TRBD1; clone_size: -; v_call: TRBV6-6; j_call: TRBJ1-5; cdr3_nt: TGTGCCAGCAGGGTAGGGACAGGGAGACAGGGACAGCCCCAGCATTTT; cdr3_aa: CASRVGTGRQGQPQHF
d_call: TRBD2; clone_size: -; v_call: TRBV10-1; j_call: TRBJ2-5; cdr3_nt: TGCGCCAGCTCCGGGGGGAACCAAGAGACCCAGTACTTC; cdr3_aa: CASSGGNQETQYF
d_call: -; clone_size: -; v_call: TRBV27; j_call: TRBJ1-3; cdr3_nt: TGTGCCAGCACCGATGGACTGCCGTCTCTGGGAAACACCATATATTTT; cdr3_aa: CASTDGLPSLGNTIYF
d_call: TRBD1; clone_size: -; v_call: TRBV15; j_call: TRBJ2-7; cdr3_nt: TGTGCCACCAGCAGAGAAGGGACAGGCTACGAGCAGTACTTC; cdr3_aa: CATSREGTGYEQYF
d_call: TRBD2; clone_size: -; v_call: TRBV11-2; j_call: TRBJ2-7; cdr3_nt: TGTGCCAGCAGCCTATCGGGACTAGCGGGAGACGAGCAGTACTTC; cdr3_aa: CASSLSGLAGDEQYF
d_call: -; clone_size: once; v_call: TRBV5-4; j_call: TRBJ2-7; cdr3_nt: TGTGCCAGCAGCCCGGACCCGGGACACTCCTACGAGCAGTACTTC; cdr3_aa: CASSPDPGHSYEQYF
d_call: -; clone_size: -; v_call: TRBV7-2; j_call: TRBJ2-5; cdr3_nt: TGTGCCAGCACCTCAAGGGGGCGGGGACTAGGGGAGACCCAGTACTTC; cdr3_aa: CASTSRGRGLGETQYF
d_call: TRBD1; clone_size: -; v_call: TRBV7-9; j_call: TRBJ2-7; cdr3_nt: TGTGCCAGCAGCTCGACAGGGGGCGGCGAGCAGTACTTC; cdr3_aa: CASSSTGGGEQYF
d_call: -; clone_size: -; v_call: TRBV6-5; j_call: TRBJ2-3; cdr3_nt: TGTGCCAGCACAAGACAGGCGACCACAGATACGCAGTATTTT; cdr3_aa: CASTRQATTDTQYF